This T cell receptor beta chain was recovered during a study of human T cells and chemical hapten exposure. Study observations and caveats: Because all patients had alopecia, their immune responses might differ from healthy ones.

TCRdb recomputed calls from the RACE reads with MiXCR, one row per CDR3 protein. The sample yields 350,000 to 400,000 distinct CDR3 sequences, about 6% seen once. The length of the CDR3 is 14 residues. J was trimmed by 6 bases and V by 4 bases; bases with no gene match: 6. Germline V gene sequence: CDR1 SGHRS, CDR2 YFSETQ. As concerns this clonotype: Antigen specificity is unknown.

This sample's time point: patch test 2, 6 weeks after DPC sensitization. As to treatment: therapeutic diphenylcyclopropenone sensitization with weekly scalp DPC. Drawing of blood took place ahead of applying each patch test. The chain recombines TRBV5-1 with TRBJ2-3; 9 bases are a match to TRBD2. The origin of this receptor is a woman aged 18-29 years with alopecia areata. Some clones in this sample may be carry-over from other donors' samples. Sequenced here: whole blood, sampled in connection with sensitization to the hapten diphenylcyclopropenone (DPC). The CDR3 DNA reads TGCGCCAGCAGCAAAGGGACTAGCATTGATACGCAGTATTTT. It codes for CASSKGTSIDTQYF.